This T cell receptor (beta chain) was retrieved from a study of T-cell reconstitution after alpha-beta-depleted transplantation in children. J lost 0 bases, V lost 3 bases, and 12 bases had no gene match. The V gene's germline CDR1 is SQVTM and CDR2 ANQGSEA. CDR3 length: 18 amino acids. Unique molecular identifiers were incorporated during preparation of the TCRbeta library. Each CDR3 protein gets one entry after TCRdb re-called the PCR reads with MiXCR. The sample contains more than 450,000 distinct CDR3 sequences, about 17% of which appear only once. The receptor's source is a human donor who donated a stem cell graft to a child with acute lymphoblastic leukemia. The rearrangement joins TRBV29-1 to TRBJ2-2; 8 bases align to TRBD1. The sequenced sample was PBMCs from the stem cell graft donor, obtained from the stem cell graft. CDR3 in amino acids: CSVEMDRAHSANTGELFF. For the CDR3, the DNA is TGCAGCGTTGAGATGGACAGGGCCCATTCCGCGAACACCGGGGAGCTGTTTTTT.